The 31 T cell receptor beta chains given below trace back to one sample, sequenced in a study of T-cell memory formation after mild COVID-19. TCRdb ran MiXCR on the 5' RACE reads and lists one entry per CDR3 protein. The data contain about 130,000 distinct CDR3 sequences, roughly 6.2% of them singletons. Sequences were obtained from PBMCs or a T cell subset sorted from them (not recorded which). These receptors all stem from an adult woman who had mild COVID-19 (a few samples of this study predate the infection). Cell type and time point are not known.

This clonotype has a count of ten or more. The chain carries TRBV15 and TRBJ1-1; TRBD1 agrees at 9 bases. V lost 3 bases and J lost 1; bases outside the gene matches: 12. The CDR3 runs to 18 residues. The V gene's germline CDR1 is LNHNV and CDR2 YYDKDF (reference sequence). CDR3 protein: CATSSGQGTLLTNTEAFF. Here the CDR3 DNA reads TGTGCCACCAGCAGCGGACAGGGGACTCTTCTGACGAACACTGAAGCTTTCTTT.

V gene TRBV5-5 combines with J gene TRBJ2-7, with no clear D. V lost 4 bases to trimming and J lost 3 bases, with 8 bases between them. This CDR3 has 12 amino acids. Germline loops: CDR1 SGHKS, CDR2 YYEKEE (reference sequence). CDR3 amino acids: CASSPIVYEQYF. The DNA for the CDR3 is TGTGCCAGCAGCCCAATCGTCTACGAGCAGTACTTC.

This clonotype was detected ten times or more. The CDR3 DNA sequence: TGTGCCAGCAGCCCCCGCAATTATGGCTACACCTTC. This sequence encodes CASSPRNYGYTF. This rearrangement joins TRBV7-2 to TRBJ1-2; no reliable D call. Trimming removed 5 bases from V and 5 bases from J, with 9 bases in between. The CDR3 runs to 12 residues. Germline values: CDR1 SGHTA, CDR2 FQGNSA.

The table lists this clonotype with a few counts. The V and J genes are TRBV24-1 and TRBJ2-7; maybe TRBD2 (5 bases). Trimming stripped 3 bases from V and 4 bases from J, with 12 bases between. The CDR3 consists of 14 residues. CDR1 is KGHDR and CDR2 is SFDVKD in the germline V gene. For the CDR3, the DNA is TGTGCCACCAGTGATCCTCCGAGGGTATACGAGCAGTACTTC. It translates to CATSDPPRVYEQYF.

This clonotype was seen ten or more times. For the CDR3, the DNA is TGCAGCGTTGGCTCGGACAGCTATAGTCGGACTGAAGCTTTCTTT. Protein sequence: CSVGSDSYSRTEAFF. The V and J genes are TRBV29-1 and TRBJ1-1; possibly TRBD1 for D (6 bases). Trimming took off 4 bases at V and 5 bases at J, with 20 bases between the two ends. Germline assignment: CDR1 SQVTM and CDR2 ANQGSEA. The CDR3 covers 15 residues.

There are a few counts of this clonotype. Here the CDR3 reads CASTAAGVRNEQFF. CDR3 sequence (DNA): TGTGCCAGTACAGCAGCGGGAGTTAGGAATGAGCAGTTCTTC. The V gene is TRBV19, the J gene TRBJ2-1; 8 positions match TRBD2. The CDR3 contains 14 residues. Losses at the gene ends were 7 bases for V and 7 bases for J; bases not matched to a gene: 9. Germline V gene lookup returns CDR1 LNHDA and CDR2 SQIVND (reference sequence). The full variable domain, its missing parts supplied by reference TRBV19 and TRBJ2-1, is DGGITQSPKYLFRKEGQNVTLSCEQNLNHDAMYWYRQDPGQGLRLIYYSQIVNDFQKGDIAEGYSVSREKKESFPLTVTSAQKNPTAFYLCASTAAGVRNEQFFGPGTRLTVL.

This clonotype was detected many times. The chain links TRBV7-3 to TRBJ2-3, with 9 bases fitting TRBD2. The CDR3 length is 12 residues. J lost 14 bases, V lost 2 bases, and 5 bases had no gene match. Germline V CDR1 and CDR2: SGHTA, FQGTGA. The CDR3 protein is CASSLGGGGLYF. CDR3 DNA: TGTGCCAGCAGCTTAGGCGGGGGGGGCCTGTATTTT.

Here the CDR3 reads CASSLVGQTPYEQYF. CDR3 nucleotides: TGTGCCAGCAGCTTAGTCGGACAGACTCCATACGAGCAGTACTTC. The V gene is TRBV7-8, the J gene TRBJ2-7; perhaps TRBD1 as D (6 bases). Trimming removed 1 base at V and 4 bases at J, with 14 bases between. Germline V lookup: CDR1 SGHVS, CDR2 FQNEAQ. This CDR3 region has 15 residues.

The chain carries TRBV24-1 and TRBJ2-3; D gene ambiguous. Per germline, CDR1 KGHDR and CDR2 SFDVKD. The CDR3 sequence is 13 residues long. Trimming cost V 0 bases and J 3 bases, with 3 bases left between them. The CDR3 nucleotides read TGTGCCACCAGTGATTTGGGGACAGATACGCAGTATTTT. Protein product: CATSDLGTDTQYF.

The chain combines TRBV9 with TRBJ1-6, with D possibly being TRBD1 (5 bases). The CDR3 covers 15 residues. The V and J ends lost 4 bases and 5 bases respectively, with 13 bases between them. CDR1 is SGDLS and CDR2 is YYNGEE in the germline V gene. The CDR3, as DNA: TGTGCCAGCAGCAAACGAAACAGGAATAATTCACCCCTCCACTTT. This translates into CASSKRNRNNSPLHF.

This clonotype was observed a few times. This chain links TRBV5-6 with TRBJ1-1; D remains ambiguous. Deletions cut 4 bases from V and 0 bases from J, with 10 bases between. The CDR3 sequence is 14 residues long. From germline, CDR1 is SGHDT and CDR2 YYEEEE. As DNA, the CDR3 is TGTGCCAGCAGCGGCCGTTTGGTGAACACTGAAGCTTTCTTT. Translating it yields CASSGRLVNTEAFF.

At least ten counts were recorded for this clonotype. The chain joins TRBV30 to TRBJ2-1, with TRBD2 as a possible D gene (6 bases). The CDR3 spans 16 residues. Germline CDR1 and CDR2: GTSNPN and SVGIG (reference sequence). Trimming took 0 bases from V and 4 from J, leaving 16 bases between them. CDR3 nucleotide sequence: TGTGCCTGGAGTGTACTTGGCGGGACGATATACAATGAGCAGTTCTTC. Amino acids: CAWSVLGGTIYNEQFF.

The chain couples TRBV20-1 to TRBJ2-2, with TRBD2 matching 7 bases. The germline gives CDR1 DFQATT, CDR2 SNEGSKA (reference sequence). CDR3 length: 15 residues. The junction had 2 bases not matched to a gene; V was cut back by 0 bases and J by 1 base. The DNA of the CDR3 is TGCAGTGCTAGAGATCCGGGGGGGAACACCGGGGAGCTGTTTTTT. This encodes CSARDPGGNTGELFF.

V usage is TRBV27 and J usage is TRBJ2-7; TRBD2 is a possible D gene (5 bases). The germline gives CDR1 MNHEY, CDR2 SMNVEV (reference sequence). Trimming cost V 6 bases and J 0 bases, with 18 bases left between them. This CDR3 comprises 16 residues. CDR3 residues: CASSLLSVSSSYEQYF. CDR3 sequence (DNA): TGTGCCAGCAGCCTACTTAGCGTCTCGAGCTCCTACGAGCAGTACTTC.

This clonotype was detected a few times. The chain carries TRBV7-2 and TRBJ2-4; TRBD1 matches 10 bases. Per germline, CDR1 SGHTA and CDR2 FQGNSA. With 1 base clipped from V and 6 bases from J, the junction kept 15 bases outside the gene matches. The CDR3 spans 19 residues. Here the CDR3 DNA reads TGTGCCAGCAGCTTAGGCCCGATATTCGGGACAGGGGAGGTAAACATTCAGTACTTC. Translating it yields CASSLGPIFGTGEVNIQYF.

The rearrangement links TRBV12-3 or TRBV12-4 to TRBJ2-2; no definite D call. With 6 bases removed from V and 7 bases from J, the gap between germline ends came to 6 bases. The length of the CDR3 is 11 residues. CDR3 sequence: CASRQIGELFF. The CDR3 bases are TGTGCCAGCAGACAAATCGGGGAGCTGTTTTTT.

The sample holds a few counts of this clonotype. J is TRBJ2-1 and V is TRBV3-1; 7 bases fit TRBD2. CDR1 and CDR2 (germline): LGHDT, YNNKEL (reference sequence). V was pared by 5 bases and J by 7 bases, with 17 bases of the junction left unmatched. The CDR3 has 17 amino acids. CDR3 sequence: CASSGRGGSGFGNEQFF. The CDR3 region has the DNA TGTGCCAGCAGCGGTCGTGGCGGGAGTGGGTTTGGGAATGAGCAGTTCTTC.

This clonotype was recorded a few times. CDR3 residues: CSASKGYGPGETEAFF. The DNA of the CDR3 is TGCAGTGCTAGTAAGGGGTATGGACCGGGTGAAACTGAAGCTTTCTTT. V gene TRBV20-1 combines with J gene TRBJ1-1; maybe TRBD1 (5 bases). The CDR3 loop spans 16 amino acids. Per the germline V gene, CDR1 is DFQATT and CDR2 is SNEGSKA (reference sequence). The V end lost 3 bases, the J end lost 5 bases, and 22 bases lay between the germline ends.

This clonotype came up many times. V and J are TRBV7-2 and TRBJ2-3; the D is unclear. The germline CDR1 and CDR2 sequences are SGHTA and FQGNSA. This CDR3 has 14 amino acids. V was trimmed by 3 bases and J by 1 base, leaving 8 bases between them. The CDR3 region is CASSLRVGTDTQYF. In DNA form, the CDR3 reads TGTGCCAGCAGCTTGAGAGTAGGCACAGATACGCAGTATTTT.

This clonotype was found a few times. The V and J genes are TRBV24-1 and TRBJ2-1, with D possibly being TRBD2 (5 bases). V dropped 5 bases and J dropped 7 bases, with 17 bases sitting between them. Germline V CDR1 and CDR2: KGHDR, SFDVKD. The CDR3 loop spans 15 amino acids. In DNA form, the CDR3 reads TGTGCCACCAGTGCCCCGGGCCTATCGGGGAATGAGCAGTTCTTC. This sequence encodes CATSAPGLSGNEQFF.

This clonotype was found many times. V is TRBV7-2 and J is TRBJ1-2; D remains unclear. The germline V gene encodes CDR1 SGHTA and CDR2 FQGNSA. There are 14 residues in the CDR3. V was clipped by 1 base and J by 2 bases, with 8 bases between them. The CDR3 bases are TGTGCCAGCAGCTTAGGCCCGAGAAACTATGGCTACACCTTC. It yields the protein CASSLGPRNYGYTF. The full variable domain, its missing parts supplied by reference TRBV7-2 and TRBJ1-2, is GAGVSQSPSNKVTEKGKDVELRCDPISGHTALYWYRQSLGQGLEFLIYFQGNSAPDKSGLPSDRFSAERTGGSVSTLTIQRTQQEDSAVYLCASSLGPRNYGYTFGSGTRLTVV.

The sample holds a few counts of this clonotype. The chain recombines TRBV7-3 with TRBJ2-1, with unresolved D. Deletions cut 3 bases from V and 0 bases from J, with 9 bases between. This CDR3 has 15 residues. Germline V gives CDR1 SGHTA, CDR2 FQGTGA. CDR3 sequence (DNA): TGTGCCAGCAGCTTCGCGCCAAGCTCCTACAATGAGCAGTTCTTC. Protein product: CASSFAPSSYNEQFF.

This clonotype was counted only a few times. The CDR3 bases are TGTGCCAGCAGTTCTCGGGGCGAAAAACTGTTTTTT. Encoded protein: CASSSRGEKLFF. The V and J genes are TRBV6-6 and TRBJ1-4; D might be TRBD1 (5 bases). The CDR3 runs to 12 residues. CDR1 MNHNY and CDR2 SVGAGI come from the germline V gene (reference sequence). Trimming removed 4 bases from V and 8 bases from J, with 8 bases in between.

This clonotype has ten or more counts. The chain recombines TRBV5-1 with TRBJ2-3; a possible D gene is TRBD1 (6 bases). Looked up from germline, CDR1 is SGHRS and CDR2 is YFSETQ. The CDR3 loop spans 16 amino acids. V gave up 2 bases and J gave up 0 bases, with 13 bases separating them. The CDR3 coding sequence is TGCGCCAGCAGCTTCCCGACAGGAGCGAGCACAGATACGCAGTATTTT. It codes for CASSFPTGASTDTQYF.

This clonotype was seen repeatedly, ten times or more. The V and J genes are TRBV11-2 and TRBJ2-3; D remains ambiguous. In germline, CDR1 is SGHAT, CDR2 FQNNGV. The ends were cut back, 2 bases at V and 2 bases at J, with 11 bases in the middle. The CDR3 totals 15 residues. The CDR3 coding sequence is TGTGCCAGCAGCTTAAGGGCCGGCCCCACAGATACGCAGTATTTT. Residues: CASSLRAGPTDTQYF.

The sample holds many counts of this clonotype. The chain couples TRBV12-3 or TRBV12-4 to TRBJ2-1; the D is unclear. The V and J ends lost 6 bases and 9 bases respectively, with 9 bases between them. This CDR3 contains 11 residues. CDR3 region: CASRKIGEQFF. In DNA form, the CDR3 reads TGTGCCAGCAGGAAGATAGGTGAGCAGTTCTTC.

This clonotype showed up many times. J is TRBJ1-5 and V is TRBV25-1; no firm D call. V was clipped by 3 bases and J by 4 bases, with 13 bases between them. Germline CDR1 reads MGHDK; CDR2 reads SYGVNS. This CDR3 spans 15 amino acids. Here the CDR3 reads CASSDAKGENQPQHF. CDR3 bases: TGTGCCAGCAGTGACGCCAAGGGTGAGAATCAGCCCCAGCATTTT.

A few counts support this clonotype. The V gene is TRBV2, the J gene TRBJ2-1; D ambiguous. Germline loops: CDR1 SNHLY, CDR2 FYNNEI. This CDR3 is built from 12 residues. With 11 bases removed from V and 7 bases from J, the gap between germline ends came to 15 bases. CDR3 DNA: TGTGCCTCCCACGTCCCCCGGAATGAGCAGTTCTTC. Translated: CASHVPRNEQFF.

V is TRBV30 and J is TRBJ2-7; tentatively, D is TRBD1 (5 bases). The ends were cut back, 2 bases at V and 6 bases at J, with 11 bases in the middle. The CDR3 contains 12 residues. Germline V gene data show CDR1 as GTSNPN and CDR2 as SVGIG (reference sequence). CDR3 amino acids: CAWSRQGLEQYF. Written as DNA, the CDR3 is TGTGCCTGGAGTAGGCAGGGCCTCGAGCAGTACTTC. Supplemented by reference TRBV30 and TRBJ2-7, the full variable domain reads SQTIHQWPATLVQPVGSPLSLECTVEGTSNPNLYWYRQAAGRGLQLLFYSVGIGQISSEVPQNLSASRPQDRQFILSSKKLLLSDSGFYLCAWSRQGLEQYFGPGTRLTVT.

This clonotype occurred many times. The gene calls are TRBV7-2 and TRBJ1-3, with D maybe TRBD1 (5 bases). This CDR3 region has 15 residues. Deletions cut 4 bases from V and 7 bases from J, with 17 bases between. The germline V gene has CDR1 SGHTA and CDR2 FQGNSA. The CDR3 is CASSSAGTVGNTIYF. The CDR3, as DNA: TGTGCCAGCAGCTCAGCGGGGACGGTCGGGAACACCATATATTTT.

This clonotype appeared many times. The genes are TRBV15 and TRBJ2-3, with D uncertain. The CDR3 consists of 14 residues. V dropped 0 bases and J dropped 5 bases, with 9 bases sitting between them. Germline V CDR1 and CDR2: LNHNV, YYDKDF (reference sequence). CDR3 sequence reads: CATSRERYEDTQYF. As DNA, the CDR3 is TGTGCCACCAGCAGAGAACGGTACGAAGATACGCAGTATTTT.